The entry below gives a single T cell receptor beta chain sequence along with its context. Trimming cost V 0 bases and J 6 bases, with 6 bases left between them. From germline, CDR1 is MNHNS and CDR2 SASEGT. The CDR3 contains 12 residues. The data were taken from a study of control samples from healthy donors and cancer patients. TCRdb's table, derived via immunoSEQ multiplex PCR, lists solely in-frame clones and lacks some. The data show about 93,000 clones, about 85% seen once. V and J are TRBV6-1 and TRBJ2-7; TRBD1 is a possible D gene (5 bases). This receptor was identified in a woman in her sixties or seventies in good health. The material sequenced was blood. In DNA form, the CDR3 reads TGTGCCAGCAGTGAAGCAGGGGCCGAGCAGTACTTC. It is translated as CASSEAGAEQYF.